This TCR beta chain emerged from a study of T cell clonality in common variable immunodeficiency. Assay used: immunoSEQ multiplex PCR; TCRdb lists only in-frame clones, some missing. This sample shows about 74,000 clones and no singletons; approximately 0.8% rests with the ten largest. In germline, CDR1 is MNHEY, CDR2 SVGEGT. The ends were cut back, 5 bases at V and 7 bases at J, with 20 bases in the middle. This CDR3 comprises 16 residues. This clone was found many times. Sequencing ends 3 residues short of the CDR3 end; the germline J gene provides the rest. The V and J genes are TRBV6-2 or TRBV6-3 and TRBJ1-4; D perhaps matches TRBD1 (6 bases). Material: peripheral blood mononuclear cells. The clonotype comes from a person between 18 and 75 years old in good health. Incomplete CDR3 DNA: TGTGCCAGCAGTCGACCCTCCAGGGGCGAGGGTGAAAAA. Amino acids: CASSRPSRGEGEK. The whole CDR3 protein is CASSRPSRGEGEKLFF.